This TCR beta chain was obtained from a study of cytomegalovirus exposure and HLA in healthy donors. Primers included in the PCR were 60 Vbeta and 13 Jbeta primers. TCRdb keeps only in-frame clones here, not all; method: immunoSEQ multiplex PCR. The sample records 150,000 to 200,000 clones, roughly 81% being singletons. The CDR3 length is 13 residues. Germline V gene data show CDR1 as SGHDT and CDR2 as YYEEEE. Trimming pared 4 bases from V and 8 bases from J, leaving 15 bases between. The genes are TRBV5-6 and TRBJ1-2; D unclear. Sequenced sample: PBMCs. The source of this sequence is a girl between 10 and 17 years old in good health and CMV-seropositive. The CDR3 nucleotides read TGTGCCAGCAGCGCCCGATTCCTCAGGGGCTACACCTTC. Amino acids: CASSARFLRGYTF. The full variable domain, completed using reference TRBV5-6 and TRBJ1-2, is DAGVTQSPTHLIKTRGQQVTLRCSPKSGHDTVSWYQQALGQGPQFIFQYYEEEERQRGNFPDRFSGHQFPNYSSELNVNALLLGDSALYLCASSARFLRGYTFGSGTRLTVV.